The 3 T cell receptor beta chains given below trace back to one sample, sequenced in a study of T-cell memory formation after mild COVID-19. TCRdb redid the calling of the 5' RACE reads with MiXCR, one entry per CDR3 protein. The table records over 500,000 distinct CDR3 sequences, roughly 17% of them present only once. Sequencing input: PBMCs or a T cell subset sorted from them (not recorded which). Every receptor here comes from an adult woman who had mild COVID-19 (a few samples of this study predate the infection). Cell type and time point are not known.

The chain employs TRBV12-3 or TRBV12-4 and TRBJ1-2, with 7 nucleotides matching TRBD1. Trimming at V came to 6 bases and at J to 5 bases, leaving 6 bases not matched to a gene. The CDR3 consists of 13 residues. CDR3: CASRAQGKYGYTF. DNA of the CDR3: TGTGCCAGCAGGGCACAGGGGAAGTATGGCTACACCTTC.

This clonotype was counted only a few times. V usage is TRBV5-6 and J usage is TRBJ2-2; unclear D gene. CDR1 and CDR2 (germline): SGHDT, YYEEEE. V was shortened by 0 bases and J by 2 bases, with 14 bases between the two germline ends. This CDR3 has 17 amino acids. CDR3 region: CASSLATLFHNTGELFF. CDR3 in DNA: TGTGCCAGCAGCTTGGCCACTTTATTCCACAACACCGGGGAGCTGTTTTTT.

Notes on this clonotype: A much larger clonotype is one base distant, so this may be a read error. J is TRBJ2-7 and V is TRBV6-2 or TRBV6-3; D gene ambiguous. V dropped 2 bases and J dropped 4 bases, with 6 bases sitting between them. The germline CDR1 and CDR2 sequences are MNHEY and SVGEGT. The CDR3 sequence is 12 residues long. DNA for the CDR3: TGTGCCAGCAGTTACGGCCGGTACGAGCAGTACTTC. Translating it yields CASSYGRYEQYF.